These 17 T cell receptor beta chains came from one sample sequenced in a study of shared clonotypes between healthy human individuals. Only in-frame clones appear in the TCRdb table, and some are missing; sequencing was by immunoSEQ multiplex PCR. The sample shows approximately 1.9 million clones, 80% to 95% of them seen only once. The naive CD8 fraction comprised CD45RO-negative cells positively selected for CCR7 and excluded terminally differentiated effector memory CD45RA+ cells. Source material: naive CD8+ T cells from PBMCs. These receptors were obtained from a man aged 18 to 30 in good health. Some clones in this sample may be carry-over from other donors' samples.

The chain is built from TRBV10-3 and TRBJ1-5; the D is unclear. The CDR3 length is 15 residues. Germline V gene lookup returns CDR1 ENHRY and CDR2 SYGVKD. V dropped 2 bases and J dropped 2 bases, with 10 bases sitting between them. Here the CDR3 reads CAISEVGFGNQPQHF. CDR3 bases: TGTGCCATCAGTGAGGTGGGGTTTGGCAATCAGCCCCAGCATTTT.

A few counts support this clone. Within the sample, other DNA sequences also encode this same CDR3. The gene calls are TRBV27 and TRBJ2-7; D unclear. Trimming left V 6 bases short and J 0 bases short, with 3 bases between. The CDR3 runs to 11 residues. The germline gives CDR1 MNHEY, CDR2 SMNVEV (reference sequence). CDR3 coding DNA: TGTGCCAGCAGGACCTCCTACGAGCAGTACTTC. Amino acids: CASRTSYEQYF.

The J gene is TRBJ2-7, the V gene TRBV28; 8 bases are a match to TRBD1. This CDR3 is built from 14 residues. CDR1 and CDR2 from the germline V gene are MDHEN and SYDVKM. The J segment lost 6 bases and the V segment lost 5 bases, leaving 9 bases of the junction unmatched. Here the CDR3 DNA reads TGTGCCAGCAGTCCGTTGACCGACAGGGGCGAGCAGTACTTC. Translating it yields CASSPLTDRGEQYF.

V usage is TRBV27 and J usage is TRBJ2-1; D possibly matches TRBD1 or TRBD2 (5 bases each). The germline CDR1 and CDR2 sequences are MNHEY and SMNVEV (reference sequence). V was pared by 4 bases and J by 9 bases, with 19 bases between. The CDR3 consists of 15 residues. CDR3 DNA: TGTGCCAGCAGTTCGTCACCGGGACCCAAGAGTGAGCAGTTCTTC. Protein: CASSSSPGPKSEQFF.

This chain connects TRBV7-2 to TRBJ2-7, with 7 bases fitting TRBD1. CDR1 is SGHTA and CDR2 is FQGNSA in the germline V gene. V trimming: 3 bases; J trimming: 4 bases; junction bases outside the gene matches: 6. The CDR3 has 14 amino acids. The CDR3 sequence is CASSFGYRGYEQYF. Here the CDR3 DNA reads TGTGCCAGCAGCTTTGGGTACAGGGGTTACGAGCAGTACTTC.

This clone was recorded a few times. The rearrangement joins TRBV13 to TRBJ2-4; D gene uncertain. This CDR3 comprises 12 residues. V lost 8 bases, J lost 4 bases, and 9 bases lay in between. Looked up from germline, CDR1 is PRHDT and CDR2 is FYEKMQ (reference sequence). The CDR3 here is CASGERKNIQYF. The CDR3 coding sequence is TGTGCCAGCGGTGAACGGAAAAACATTCAGTACTTC.

Written as DNA, the CDR3 is TGTGCCAGCAGTCCGTGGGGTGCTCAGCCCCAGCATTTT. Its translation: CASSPWGAQPQHF. The V gene is TRBV28, the J gene TRBJ1-5; no reliable D call. V lost 5 bases to trimming and J lost 6 bases, with 11 bases between them. Germline V gene sequence: CDR1 MDHEN, CDR2 SYDVKM. The CDR3 loop spans 13 amino acids.

The gene calls are TRBV4-3 and TRBJ2-5, with D unclear. CDR1 and CDR2 (germline): LGHNA, YSLEER. This CDR3 comprises 15 residues. V gave up 1 base and J gave up 3 bases, with 12 bases separating them. The CDR3 loop is CASSQVRDPKETQYF. CDR3 sequence (DNA): TGCGCCAGCAGCCAAGTTAGGGATCCAAAAGAGACCCAGTACTTC.

J is TRBJ2-5 and V is TRBV4-1; D might be TRBD1 or TRBD2, each matching 5 bases. Germline loops: CDR1 MGHRA, CDR2 YSYEKL. The CDR3 consists of 17 residues. The V end lost 2 bases, the J end lost 7 bases, and 23 bases lay between the germline ends. CDR3 DNA: TGCGCCAGCAGCCAACCTCCGGGACCAGCGCCCCCCCCGACCCAGTACTTC. It is translated as CASSQPPGPAPPPTQYF.

V gene TRBV28 combines with J gene TRBJ2-7, with a tentative D call TRBD2 (6 bases). In germline, CDR1 is MDHEN, CDR2 SYDVKM. V was pared by 3 bases and J by 1 base, with 19 bases between. The CDR3 runs to 17 residues. CDR3 in DNA: TGTGCCAGCAGTTTTGCGGCCGGTTGGGGACTTTCCTACGAGCAGTACTTC. It codes for CASSFAAGWGLSYEQYF.

The chain joins TRBV5-6 to TRBJ2-7; no reliable D call. Germline loops: CDR1 SGHDT, CDR2 YYEEEE. Trimming stripped 0 bases from V and 2 bases from J, with 9 bases between. There are 14 residues in the CDR3. CDR3 in DNA: TGTGCCAGCAGCTTGGGTATCATAACCTACGAGCAGTACTTC. Residues: CASSLGIITYEQYF.

A single count supports this clone. The rearrangement joins TRBV27 to TRBJ1-2; the D gene is possibly TRBD1 (5 bases). The CDR3 extends over 13 amino acids. Germline assignment: CDR1 MNHEY and CDR2 SMNVEV (reference sequence). The V and J ends lost 3 bases and 6 bases respectively, with 11 bases between them. CDR3 sequence: CASSFDSRDGYTF. The CDR3 DNA follows: TGTGCCAGCAGTTTCGACAGCCGCGATGGCTACACCTTC.

V is TRBV6-1 and J is TRBJ1-2; D perhaps matches TRBD1 (6 bases). Germline CDR1 MNHNS, CDR2 SASEGT. Trimming took off 10 bases at V and 0 bases at J, with 12 bases between the two ends. The CDR3 spans 13 residues. CDR3 sequence (DNA): TGTGCCATCCGGACAGTCGCTAACTATGGCTACACCTTC. This encodes CAIRTVANYGYTF.

The rearrangement joins TRBV28 to TRBJ2-1; D is unresolved. V was clipped by 3 bases and J by 2 bases, with 20 bases between them. The CDR3 contains 18 residues. Germline-derived CDR1 and CDR2 are MDHEN and SYDVKM. The CDR3 region is CASSFSEVRRRTYNEQFF. In DNA, the CDR3 is TGTGCCAGCAGTTTTTCCGAGGTCAGGAGACGGACCTACAATGAGCAGTTCTTC. The whole variable domain, remainder taken from reference TRBV28 and TRBJ2-1, is DVKVTQSSRYLVKRTGEKVFLECVQDMDHENMFWYRQDPGLGLRLIYFSYDVKMKEKGDIPEGYSVSREKKERFSLILESASTNQTSMYLCASSFSEVRRRTYNEQFFGPGTRLTVL.

The chain joins TRBV7-6 to TRBJ2-1; TRBD1 matches 8 bases. Germline V gene data show CDR1 as SGHVS and CDR2 as FNYEAQ. V gave up 10 bases and J gave up 4 bases; unmatched junction bases: 12. This CDR3 region has 15 residues. This CDR3 reads CATSPRTGLYNEQFF. The CDR3 DNA reads TGTGCCACCTCACCTCGGACAGGGCTTTACAATGAGCAGTTCTTC. Full variable domain (rest looked up from reference TRBV7-6 and TRBJ2-1): GAGVSQSPRYKVTKRGQDVALRCDPISGHVSLYWYRQALGQGPEFLTYFNYEAQQDKSGLPNDRFSAERPEGSISTLTIQRTEQRDSAMYRCATSPRTGLYNEQFFGPGTRLTVL.

The chain links TRBV2 to TRBJ1-5; TRBD1 might be the D (5 bases). The CDR3 is 16 amino acids. CDR1 and CDR2 from the germline V gene are SNHLY and FYNNEI. Trimming pared 0 bases from V and 0 bases from J, leaving 9 bases between. CDR3 DNA: TGTGCCAGCAGTGAAGCGCAGACAGTTAGCAATCAGCCCCAGCATTTT. Residues: CASSEAQTVSNQPQHF. The variable domain in full, with the rest retrieved from reference TRBV2 and TRBJ1-5, is EPEVTQTPSHQVTQMGQEVILRCVPISNHLYFYWYRQILGQKVEFLVSFYNNEISEKSEIFDDQFSVERPDGSNFTLKIRSTKLEDSAMYFCASSEAQTVSNQPQHFGDGTRLSIL.

The chain couples TRBV11-2 to TRBJ2-1; the match to TRBD2 covers 8 bases. The CDR3 is 17 residues long. The V and J ends lost 4 bases and 6 bases, in that order; junction bases with no gene match: 14. Germline assignment: CDR1 SGHAT and CDR2 FQNNGV. The CDR3 bases are TGTGCCAGCAGCTCCCTCCGGGAGGGGAAGATAGGCAATGAGCAGTTCTTC. It translates to CASSSLREGKIGNEQFF.